The 26 T cell receptor beta chains presented below share a single source sample, sequenced in a study of shared clonotypes between healthy human individuals. This table comes from immunoSEQ multiplex PCR, and its TCRdb copy is limited to in-frame clones, with some not included. This sample has nearly 1,000,000 clones; about three quarters occur once, and the top ten carry about 1.5%. The sample comprised memory CD4+ T cells sorted from blood. Subset denoted: CD45RA-negative fraction. These receptors were collected from a man younger than 35 in good health.

This chain joins TRBV28 and TRBJ2-7; D possibly uses TRBD1 or TRBD2 (6 bases each). V lost 6 bases and J lost 3, with 18 bases in between. Per germline, CDR1 MDHEN and CDR2 SYDVKM. The CDR3 extends over 15 amino acids. In nucleotides, the CDR3 is TGTGCCAGCAGCCGTCCGGGGGCAGGCCTCTACGAGCAGTACTTC. This sequence encodes CASSRPGAGLYEQYF.

The chain is built from TRBV30 and TRBJ1-6; D is possibly TRBD1 (6 bases). The CDR3 is made up of 13 amino acids. The V end was cut by 4 bases, the J end by 8 bases, with 12 bases between. Germline values: CDR1 GTSNPN, CDR2 SVGIG (reference sequence). Here the CDR3 reads CAWKRDTHSPLHF. CDR3 bases: TGTGCCTGGAAGCGGGACACCCATTCACCCCTCCACTTT.

The rearrangement joins TRBV18 to TRBJ1-1, with TRBD1 identical over 7 bases. Trimming cost V 2 bases and J 2 bases; bases outside gene matches: 5. Germline CDR1 is KGHSH and CDR2 is LQKENI. There are 15 residues in the CDR3. The CDR3 region is CASSPLGQRNTEAFF. The CDR3 nucleotides read TGTGCCAGCTCACCATTGGGACAGCGCAACACTGAAGCTTTCTTT.

The chain recombines TRBV7-9 with TRBJ2-7; a weak D match, TRBD1 (6 bases). This CDR3 has 13 residues. Per germline, CDR1 SEHNR and CDR2 FQNEAQ (reference sequence). V lost 7 bases and J lost 1, with 11 bases in between. DNA of the CDR3: TGTGCCAGCAACCAGGGGTATTCCTACGAGCAGTACTTC. Its translation: CASNQGYSYEQYF.

The genes are TRBV9 and TRBJ1-4; TRBD1 matches 9 bases. CDR3 size: 17 residues. Germline values: CDR1 SGDLS, CDR2 YYNGEE. Unmatched junction bases numbered 6, after V lost 3 bases and J lost 0 bases. The CDR3 DNA reads TGTGCCAGCAGCGGTCCGGGACAGGGTGCAACTAATGAAAAACTGTTTTTT. As protein: CASSGPGQGATNEKLFF.

J is TRBJ2-5 and V is TRBV18; D is perhaps TRBD2 (5 bases). Trimming shortened V by 2 bases and J by 4 bases, and 14 bases separated the two germline ends. Germline loops: CDR1 KGHSH, CDR2 LQKENI. This CDR3 has 15 residues. CDR3: CASSPSHGDGETQYF. DNA for the CDR3: TGTGCCAGCTCACCATCACACGGGGATGGAGAGACCCAGTACTTC.

This rearrangement joins TRBV7-2 to TRBJ2-1; TRBD1 aligns across 7 bases. Germline V CDR1 and CDR2: SGHTA, FQGNSA. This CDR3 has 13 residues. Trimming removed 6 bases from V and 5 bases from J; junction bases left unmatched: 4. CDR3: CASRRTGNNEQFF. The CDR3 DNA reads as TGTGCCAGCAGGAGGACAGGAAACAATGAGCAGTTCTTC.

The chain has TRBV27 and TRBJ1-3; the D gene is possibly TRBD1 (5 bases). V lost 4 bases to trimming and J lost 2 bases, with 9 bases between them. This CDR3 spans 14 amino acids. Germline CDR1 reads MNHEY; CDR2 reads SMNVEV (reference sequence). CDR3 DNA sequence: TGTGCCAGCAGTTCAGGGTTACCTGGAAACACCATATATTTT. Translating gives CASSSGLPGNTIYF.

Concerning this clone: A much more abundant neighbour one base away suggests this may be a read error. The chain links TRBV7-9 to TRBJ2-7, with 10 bases matching TRBD1. Per germline, CDR1 SEHNR and CDR2 FQNEAQ (reference sequence). With 1 base clipped from V and 2 bases from J, the junction kept 2 bases outside the gene matches. The CDR3 contains 15 residues. The CDR3 DNA follows: TGTGCCAGCAGCTTAGTTGGGACAGGGGCCTACGAGCAGTACTTC. Residues: CASSLVGTGAYEQYF.

This chain links TRBV7-2 with TRBJ2-1, with D hard to call. V was shortened by 2 bases and J by 7 bases, with 12 bases between the two germline ends. Germline CDR1 SGHTA, CDR2 FQGNSA. CDR3 size: 14 residues. The chain's CDR3 is CASSLNGRSNEQFF. The CDR3 DNA is TGTGCCAGCAGCTTAAACGGCAGGAGTAATGAGCAGTTCTTC. The whole variable domain, filled in from reference TRBV7-2 and TRBJ2-1, reads GAGVSQSPSNKVTEKGKDVELRCDPISGHTALYWYRQSLGQGLEFLIYFQGNSAPDKSGLPSDRFSAERTGGSVSTLTIQRTQQEDSAVYLCASSLNGRSNEQFFGPGTRLTVL.

V and J are TRBV7-2 and TRBJ1-3; no clear D gene. The CDR3 length is 16 residues. Trimming stripped 2 bases from V and 0 bases from J, with 11 bases between. Per germline, CDR1 SGHTA and CDR2 FQGNSA. In DNA form, the CDR3 reads TGTGCCAGCAGCTTATCTGGGCCTATCTCTGGAAACACCATATATTTT. It codes for CASSLSGPISGNTIYF.

This chain connects TRBV5-6 to TRBJ2-5; the D gene is possibly TRBD2 (5 bases). The CDR3 has 13 amino acids. The V gene's germline CDR1 is SGHDT and CDR2 YYEEEE. V was clipped by 4 bases and J by 4 bases, with 11 bases between them. CDR3 loop: CASSLDGVETQYF. The DNA of the CDR3 is TGTGCCAGCAGCCTGGACGGGGTAGAGACCCAGTACTTC. Full variable domain (remainder filled in from reference TRBV5-6 and TRBJ2-5): DAGVTQSPTHLIKTRGQQVTLRCSPKSGHDTVSWYQQALGQGPQFIFQYYEEEERQRGNFPDRFSGHQFPNYSSELNVNALLLGDSALYLCASSLDGVETQYFGPGTRLLVL.

This chain joins TRBV30 and TRBJ1-1, with D unresolved. V lost 3 bases and J 1 base, leaving 15 bases between the germline ends. This CDR3 is 15 amino acids long. Per the germline V gene, CDR1 is GTSNPN and CDR2 is SVGIG (reference sequence). CDR3 nucleotide sequence: TGTGCCTGGAGCCGACCGGGGAATGGGAACACTGAAGCTTTCTTT. Its protein is CAWSRPGNGNTEAFF.

The rearrangement links TRBV10-2 to TRBJ2-2, with 9 nucleotides matching TRBD2. J was trimmed by 2 bases and V by 10 bases; bases with no gene match: 5. Germline V gene lookup returns CDR1 WSHSY and CDR2 SAAADI. The CDR3 is made up of 14 amino acids. CDR3 in amino acids: CAIGTSSNTGELFF. CDR3 in DNA: TGCGCCATCGGGACTAGCAGTAACACCGGGGAGCTGTTTTTT.

This clone was found once. This rearrangement joins TRBV5-4 to TRBJ2-1; 9 bases are shared with TRBD1. V lost 3 bases to trimming and J lost 3 bases; unmatched junction nucleotides: 4. The CDR3 length is 15 residues. Germline V lookup: CDR1 SGHNT, CDR2 YYREEE (reference sequence). The CDR3: CASSSRDRDYNEQFF. The CDR3 coding sequence is TGTGCCAGCAGCTCCCGGGACAGGGACTACAATGAGCAGTTCTTC.

Turning to this clone: In the same sample, other DNA sequences code for this CDR3. The chain couples TRBV6-1 to TRBJ1-2; no clear D. The CDR3 contains 10 residues. Germline V lookup: CDR1 MNHNS, CDR2 SASEGT. The ends were cut back, 3 bases at V and 5 bases at J, with 1 base in the middle. CDR3 region: CASSDYGYTF. CDR3 DNA sequence: TGTGCCAGCAGTGATTATGGCTACACCTTC.

This chain links TRBV5-1 with TRBJ2-5, with 11 bases aligning to TRBD2. The J segment lost 4 bases and the V segment lost 0 bases, leaving 8 bases of the junction unmatched. The CDR3 contains 17 residues. The germline V gene has CDR1 SGHRS and CDR2 YFSETQ. The CDR3, as DNA: TGCGCCAGCAGCTTGGGGGCTAGCGGGAGGACGGGAGAGACCCAGTACTTC. Amino acids: CASSLGASGRTGETQYF.

The V call is TRBV5-4, the J call TRBJ2-7; the match to TRBD2 covers 8 bases. The CDR3 totals 14 residues. V lost 5 bases to trimming and J lost 5 bases; unmatched junction nucleotides: 9. Germline assignment: CDR1 SGHNT and CDR2 YYREEE (reference sequence). This CDR3 is CASSITSGRNEQYF. The CDR3 DNA reads as TGTGCCAGCAGTATAACGAGCGGGAGAAACGAGCAGTACTTC. Complete variable domain (other parts from reference TRBV5-4 and TRBJ2-7): ETGVTQSPTHLIKTRGQQVTLRCSSQSGHNTVSWYQQALGQGPQFIFQYYREEENGRGNFPPRFSGLQFPNYSSELNVNALELDDSALYLCASSITSGRNEQYFGPGTRLTVT.

The chain recombines TRBV4-1 with TRBJ1-3; D gene uncertain. The CDR3 covers 17 residues. Germline V CDR1 and CDR2: MGHRA, YSYEKL. The V and J ends lost 0 bases and 0 bases respectively, with 12 bases between them. CDR3 loop: CASSQDRVSTSGNTIYF. The CDR3 DNA sequence: TGCGCCAGCAGCCAAGATAGGGTCAGCACCTCTGGAAACACCATATATTTT.

V gene TRBV7-9 combines with J gene TRBJ2-2; D is unresolved. The V and J ends lost 7 bases and 0 bases respectively, with 9 bases between them. This CDR3 is 14 amino acids long. From germline, CDR1 is SEHNR and CDR2 FQNEAQ (reference sequence). DNA for the CDR3: TGTGCCAGCAACTACTATTCGAACACCGGGGAGCTGTTTTTT. Encoded protein: CASNYYSNTGELFF.

This chain uses TRBV9 with TRBJ2-3, with D maybe TRBD2 (6 bases). The CDR3 extends over 15 amino acids. Germline V gene data show CDR1 as SGDLS and CDR2 as YYNGEE. V lost 4 bases and J lost 9, with 21 bases in between. CDR3 sequence: CASSPAGTNKGTQYF. The CDR3 DNA reads TGTGCCAGCAGCCCGGCGGGGACCAACAAAGGAACGCAGTATTTT.

The chain uses TRBV27 and TRBJ2-7; D not certain. Germline lookup yields CDR1 MNHEY and CDR2 SMNVEV (reference sequence). V was shortened by 4 bases and J by 1 base, with 14 bases between the two germline ends. The CDR3 length is 15 residues. CDR3 nucleotide sequence: TGTGCCAGCAGTTCCCATCGGGCCGGATCCTACGAGCAGTACTTC. It specifies CASSSHRAGSYEQYF.

This chain uses TRBV2 with TRBJ2-5, with TRBD2 as a possible D gene (5 bases). The CDR3 loop spans 13 amino acids. CDR1 and CDR2 (germline): SNHLY, FYNNEI. V lost 5 bases, J lost 2 bases, and 9 bases lay in between. DNA of the CDR3: TGTGCCAGCAGTTACGGGATTCAAGAGACCCAGTACTTC. Amino acid sequence: CASSYGIQETQYF.

V and J are TRBV29-1 and TRBJ2-7, with TRBD1 identical over 9 bases. Trimming at V came to 2 bases and at J to 5 bases, leaving 13 bases not matched to a gene. CDR1 is SQVTM and CDR2 is ANQGSEA in the germline V gene. The CDR3 covers 16 residues. The chain's CDR3 is CSVELGQGRLGHEQYF. CDR3 bases: TGCAGCGTTGAACTTGGACAGGGGCGCCTGGGCCACGAGCAGTACTTC.

J is TRBJ2-2 and V is TRBV28; perhaps TRBD1 as D (5 bases). Between the trimmed V and J ends, which lost 3 bases and 1 base, there was a span of 24 bases. The CDR3 totals 20 residues. In germline, CDR1 is MDHEN, CDR2 SYDVKM. CDR3 sequence reads: CASSLTVGQGKPRNTGELFF. CDR3 in DNA: TGTGCCAGCAGTTTGACTGTCGGGCAGGGAAAACCGCGGAACACCGGGGAGCTGTTTTTT.

V is TRBV5-6 and J is TRBJ2-3; a weak D match, TRBD1 (5 bases). V shed 4 bases and J shed 0 bases, with 18 bases lying between them. This CDR3 comprises 17 residues. Germline V gene lookup returns CDR1 SGHDT and CDR2 YYEEEE. The CDR3 sequence is CASSVVGRGSSTDTQYF. CDR3 coding DNA: TGTGCCAGCAGCGTCGTCGGAAGGGGCTCTAGCACAGATACGCAGTATTTT.